This TCR beta chain was documented in a study of T cells in Graves' hyperthyroidism and ophthalmopathy. Across the whole study: Peripheral blood was acquired at first diagnosis, ahead of any therapy whatsoever.

Diagnosis rested on symptoms, serum thyroxine and TRAb, thyroid ultrasound, and orbital computed tomography. This clonotype occurred many times. The target antigen is unknown. Overall study findings and caveats: From stable hyperthyroidism, ophthalmopathy was set apart by a 13 V-J model.

TCR beta CDR3 sequences were amplified from RNA transcripts. During a first-round RT-PCR of the TCR CDR3, the HTBI primer set was used. TCRdb ran MiXCR on the multiplex PCR reads and lists one entry per CDR3 protein. The data hold approximately 380,000 distinct CDR3 sequences, with 15% to 20% observed a single time. CDR3 length: 15 amino acids. V was trimmed by 0 bases and J by 5 bases, leaving 13 bases between them. Looked up from germline, CDR1 is MNHNS and CDR2 is SASEGT. The chain employs TRBV6-1 and TRBJ1-2, with D perhaps matching TRBD1 (6 bases). The clonotype was recovered from a man aged 18 to 29 with Graves' ophthalmopathy. Specimen: blood. The CDR3 reads CASSEARTELYGYTF. CDR3 DNA sequence: TGTGCCAGCAGTGAAGCACGGACAGAGCTGTATGGCTACACCTTC.